Listed below are T cell receptor beta chains from one sample, sequenced in a study of T cell responses to AZD1222 COVID-19 vaccine. Assay used: immunoSEQ multiplex PCR; TCRdb lists only in-frame clones, some missing. In the table there are nearly 110,000 clones, 75% to 90% of which are singletons. The input for sequencing was peripheral blood, taken on day 0 of AZD1222 vaccination. These TCRs come from an adult in good health. Both conserved end residues are part of each CDR3. A D gene is named only where the DNA matches it firmly. The size field is filled for only some rows; it gives once, few, many or a size class.

j_call v_call clone_size d_call cdr3_nt cdr3_aa
TRBJ1-5 TRBV10-1 - - TGCGCCAGCAGTGGGCAAAACCGGGACCTCAATCAGCCCCAGCATTTT CASSGQNRDLNQPQHF
TRBJ1-2 TRBV30 - - TGTGCCTCGACTGAGCTTTCCTTCCGGGATGGCTACACCTTC CASTELSFRDGYTF
TRBJ2-7 TRBV2 - - TGTGCCAGCAATGGGGAGGGGGCGAGGCACGAGCAGTACTTC CASNGEGARHEQYF
TRBJ1-5 TRBV28 - - TGTGCCAGCAGTTTCCAACAGGGACAAGGAGGACAGCCCCAGCATTTT CASSFQQGQGGQPQHF
TRBJ2-1 TRBV19 - - TGTGCCAGTACGCGGGGAGTTGAGCAGTTCTTC CASTRGVEQFF
TRBJ2-7 TRBV11-2 - TRBD1 TGTGCCAGCAGCTGGGACAGGCGGAGCTCCTACGAGCAGTACTTC CASSWDRRSSYEQYF
TRBJ1-4 TRBV14 once - TGTGCCAGCAGCCAAGTAGGCCGGGGCCCTAATGAAAAACTGTTTTTT CASSQVGRGPNEKLFF
TRBJ2-7 TRBV3-1/TRBV3-2 once - TGTGCCAGCAGCCCAGGACAAGGCTACGAGCAGTACTTC CASSPGQGYEQYF
TRBJ1-1 TRBV19 few - TGTGCCAGCGAACAGGGTCGGTTGACTGAAGCTTTCTTT CASEQGRLTEAFF
TRBJ1-4 TRBV6-5 - TRBD1 TGTGCCAGCTCCCAAACAGGGGGTAATGAAAAACTGTTTTTT CASSQTGGNEKLFF
TRBJ2-6 TRBV7-9 - - TGTGCCAGCAGCCGAGCCTTGGGCTCTGGGGCCAACGTCCTGACTTTC CASSRALGSGANVLTF
TRBJ2-7 TRBV19 - - TGTGCCAGTAGTATAGGGGCGCGGGAGCAGTACTTC CASSIGAREQYF
TRBJ1-2 TRBV2 - - TGTGCCAGCAGTGATCCAGGACAGCGTAACTATGGCTACACCTTC CASSDPGQRNYGYTF
TRBJ2-1 TRBV2 - TRBD2 TGTGCCAGCAGCCTAAGCGGGAGACCCTCCTACAATGAGCAGTTCTTC CASSLSGRPSYNEQFF
TRBJ2-5 TRBV24-1 - - TGTGCCACCAGTGATACCACGGGCAGGGCGGGTTCTGAGACCCAGTACTTC CATSDTTGRAGSETQYF
TRBJ2-1 TRBV30 - - TGTGCCTGGAGGAGGATGGGATCCTACAATGAGCAGTTCTTC CAWRRMGSYNEQFF
TRBJ2-2 TRBV19 - TRBD2 TGTGCCAGTAGAAGGACTAGCGGGGGGGCGAACACCGGGGAGCTGTTTTTT CASRRTSGGANTGELFF
TRBJ1-2 TRBV4-2 - - TGTGCCAGCAGCCAAACTAGTGCAACAGGATCCTATGGCTACACCTTC CASSQTSATGSYGYTF
TRBJ2-7 TRBV23-1 few - TGCGCCAGCAGGCCCTGCGCCCAAAGGTTTTTAAGGTACGAGCAGTACTTC CASRPCAQRFLRYEQYF
TRBJ1-6 TRBV4-2 once - TGTGCCAGCAGATCCGCGGGGGGAGCACCCCTCCACTTT CASRSAGGAPLHF
TRBJ2-5 TRBV7-2 - - TGTGCCAGCAGCTTAGTCGGTGGCGGGGAGACCCAGTACTTC CASSLVGGGETQYF
TRBJ2-3 TRBV25-1 - TRBD2 TGTGCCAGCAGTTTCAGAAGCCCGGCTAGCGGGGGGACAGATACGCAGTATTTT CASSFRSPASGGTDTQYF
TRBJ1-1 TRBV5-1 few - TGCGCCAGCAGCCTGGAACACAGACTAGGTACTGAAGCTTTCTTT CASSLEHRLGTEAFF
TRBJ1-4 TRBV6-1 - TRBD1 TGTGCCAGCAGTGAAGCGACAGGGGGTAATGAAAAACTGTTTTTT CASSEATGGNEKLFF
TRBJ1-5 TRBV15 - TRBD1 TGTGCCACCAGCAGAGCCCGACAGGGAGGACAGCCCCAGCATTTT CATSRARQGGQPQHF
TRBJ2-7 TRBV28 - TRBD2 TGTGCCAGCAGTTTATACCCGGGAGGAACTCTTGGGCTTCTAGACTACGAGCAGTACTTC CASSLYPGGTLGLLDYEQYF
TRBJ1-2 TRBV5-6 - - TGTGCCAGCAGCTTCGGCAGGGGAACTTATGGCTACACCTTC CASSFGRGTYGYTF